This T cell receptor beta chain was profiled in a study of CD8+CD57+ T cells in acquired aplastic anemia. Study-wide background: The study obtained about 9.9 million reads on average for CD4+ cells from healthy donors. Study-wide results and limits: Between patients and controls, around 31 CD8+ CDR3 sequences were found in common. No significant difference in CD8+ Simpson's diversity was found between patients and controls.

TCR beta VDJ and CDR3 profiles were obtained from a genomic DNA template. TCRdb called the reads again in MiXCR, with one record for every CDR3 protein. The top ten clones hold about 50% of a sample with around 180,000 distinct CDR3 sequences, around 60% of them seen once. There are 13 residues in the CDR3. V lost 7 bases and J lost 5, with 14 bases in between. In germline, CDR1 is SNHLY, CDR2 FYNNEI. This clonotype was observed many times. As yet, its antigen is unknown. The gene calls are TRBV2 and TRBJ2-5; D may match TRBD1 or TRBD2 (6 bases each). This receptor was taken from a human donor in good health. The sequenced material came from sorted CD4+, CD8+, or CD8+CD57+ T cells (not recorded which) from PBMCs. In DNA form, the CDR3 reads TGTGCCAGCAACCCAGGGGAGGATGAGACCCAGTACTTC. Amino acid sequence: CASNPGEDETQYF.